The 20 T cell receptor beta chains given below trace back to one sample, sequenced in a study of Ad26.COV2.S vaccination and SARS-CoV-2 variants (dated by TCRdb to the early 2020s). Library prep was done by the immunoSEQ multiplex PCR assay. The source is immuneACCESS, and TCRdb retained only in-frame sequences with V and J called. Part of the clones is not carried over; for the studies checked, unresolved V genes explain less than half of this, and the remainder is unexplained. This sample gives roughly 420,000 clones in total; about 91% of them show up just once. Around 2.5% of the sample comes from the top ten. The treatment or condition label for this specimen denotes: roughly 20 received Ad26.COV2.S at low or high dose, single or two shots; 5 received placebo; per-sample allocation not given. For vaccine and placebo recipients, repertoires were sequenced using samples collected on day 63 after the first injection.

Sequencing was performed on peripheral blood, taken in a trial of Ad26.COV2.S vaccine versus placebo. The receptors shown here come from a person between 18 and 60 years old who received the Ad26.COV2.S COVID-19 vaccine or a placebo.

V usage is TRBV5-5 and J usage is TRBJ1-6; 8 nucleotides agree with TRBD1. Germline CDR1 SGHKS, CDR2 YYEKEE (reference sequence). The CDR3 totals 15 residues. With 5 bases clipped from V and 7 bases from J, the junction kept 8 bases outside the gene matches. CDR3 region: CASRDWRQGNSPLHF. The CDR3 nucleotides read TGTGCCAGCAGGGATTGGAGACAGGGGAATTCACCCCTCCACTTT.

This chain links TRBV6-6 with TRBJ1-2, with 8 bases aligning to TRBD1. In germline, CDR1 is MNHNY, CDR2 SVGAGI (reference sequence). Trimming at V came to 2 bases and at J to 7 bases, leaving 3 bases not matched to a gene. The CDR3 is 13 residues long. Here the CDR3 reads CASSYTDRVGYTF. The CDR3 DNA reads TGTGCCAGCAGTTACACGGACAGGGTTGGCTACACCTTC.

The chain carries TRBV7-9 and TRBJ1-1; D is undetermined. V was pared by 6 bases and J by 0 bases, with 14 bases between. The CDR3 sequence is 15 residues long. Germline V gives CDR1 SEHNR, CDR2 FQNEAQ (reference sequence). The CDR3 here is CASSRTATMNTEAFF. The CDR3 DNA reads TGTGCCAGCAGTCGAACTGCAACTATGAACACTGAAGCTTTCTTT.

The rearrangement links TRBV5-1 to TRBJ2-5, with TRBD2 matching over 8 bases. This CDR3 has 15 amino acids. With 6 bases clipped from V and 2 bases from J, the junction kept 9 bases outside the gene matches. The germline V gene has CDR1 SGHRS and CDR2 YFSETQ. The CDR3: CASNFGPSGQETQYF. For the CDR3, the DNA is TGCGCCAGCAATTTCGGTCCTAGCGGGCAAGAGACCCAGTACTTC.

This clone was counted between two and nine times. V usage is TRBV4-3 and J usage is TRBJ2-2; 8 bases are a match to TRBD1. With V trimmed by 0 bases and J by 5 bases, 8 bases remained unmatched. This CDR3 has 17 amino acids. CDR1 and CDR2 from the germline V gene are LGHNA and YSLEER. This CDR3 reads CASSQEPQGVGTGELFF. CDR3 sequence (DNA): TGCGCCAGCAGCCAAGAACCACAGGGGGTTGGTACCGGGGAGCTGTTTTTT.

DNA of the CDR3: TGTGCCAGCAGCTCCACAGGACCGCCTCGGGTCTACGAGCAGTACGTC. Its protein is CASSSTGPPRVYEQYV. The chain carries TRBV21-1 and TRBJ2-7; TRBD1 is the table's D call and was not checked against the DNA. TRBV21-1 is listed as a pseudogene. The CDR3 runs to 16 residues.

The chain links TRBV6-5 to TRBJ1-2, with a weak D call TRBD1 (6 bases). CDR3 size: 16 residues. The V end lost 3 bases, the J end lost 4 bases, and 18 bases lay between the germline ends. Per the germline V gene, CDR1 is MNHEY and CDR2 is SVGAGI. CDR3 in amino acids: CASSYAWEGVGYGYTF. The CDR3 DNA follows: TGTGCCAGCAGTTATGCGTGGGAGGGGGTGGGCTATGGCTACACCTTC.

The chain carries TRBV5-1 and TRBJ1-2; no reliable D call. Per germline, CDR1 SGHRS and CDR2 YFSETQ. The CDR3 is made up of 17 amino acids. The V gene lost 0 bases and the J gene lost 5 bases, with 20 bases spanning the gap. The CDR3 sequence is CASSLGRSRVTIYGYTF. The CDR3 DNA reads as TGCGCCAGCAGCTTGGGAAGAAGCCGGGTCACTATTTATGGCTACACCTTC.

The chain links TRBV5-1 to TRBJ2-1, with D possibly TRBD2 on 5 matching bases. The germline gives CDR1 SGHRS, CDR2 YFSETQ. Trimming took 4 bases from V and 0 from J, leaving 11 bases between them. CDR3 length equals 15 residues. The CDR3: CASSPDSLSYNEQFF. CDR3 bases: TGCGCCAGCAGCCCGGACTCCCTCTCCTACAATGAGCAGTTCTTC.

V gene TRBV5-1 combines with J gene TRBJ2-3, with TRBD1 matching over 9 bases. This CDR3 contains 16 residues. J was trimmed by 5 bases and V by 1 base; bases with no gene match: 8. The germline CDR1 and CDR2 sequences are SGHRS and YFSETQ. Here the CDR3 reads CASSLLDRGFGDTQYF. In nucleotides, the CDR3 is TGCGCCAGCAGCTTGTTGGACAGGGGATTCGGAGATACGCAGTATTTT.

The V call is TRBV7-2, the J call TRBJ1-2, with 10 bases that match TRBD1. Looked up from germline, CDR1 is SGHTA and CDR2 is FQGNSA. J was trimmed by 6 bases and V by 0 bases; bases with no gene match: 13. The length of the CDR3 is 18 residues. The chain's CDR3 is CASSLARYGQGDLNGYTF. Here the CDR3 DNA reads TGTGCCAGCAGCTTAGCGCGATACGGACAGGGGGACCTTAATGGCTACACCTTC.

V is TRBV2 and J is TRBJ2-7, with 8 nucleotides matching TRBD2. The CDR3 contains 16 residues. Germline CDR1 is SNHLY and CDR2 is FYNNEI. The J segment lost 0 bases and the V segment lost 2 bases, leaving 6 bases of the junction unmatched. Written as DNA, the CDR3 is TGTGCCAGCAGTGAACGGGAGGGATCTAGCTCCTACGAGCAGTACTTC. Protein product: CASSEREGSSSYEQYF.

The chain uses TRBV5-1 and TRBJ2-5; 9 bases map to TRBD2. V lost 3 bases to trimming and J lost 5 bases; unmatched junction nucleotides: 11. Germline V gene sequence: CDR1 SGHRS, CDR2 YFSETQ. This CDR3 comprises 16 residues. The CDR3 nucleotides are TGCGCCAGCAGCTCTGGAGCGGGGGGCTCTGAGGAGACCCAGTACTTC. Translation gives CASSSGAGGSEETQYF.

This clone came up once. This chain uses TRBV29-1 with TRBJ1-1; D call uncertain. There are 14 residues in the CDR3. CDR1 is SQVTM and CDR2 is ANQGSEA in the germline V gene. Deletions cut 1 base from V and 1 base from J, with 10 bases between. For the CDR3, the DNA is TGCAGCGTTGAAGGTGGTCTCCCGAACACTGAAGCTTTCTTT. Translated: CSVEGGLPNTEAFF.

This clone was recorded a few times. The gene calls are TRBV5-6 and TRBJ2-3; D uncertain. The CDR3 has 15 residues. Germline V gives CDR1 SGHDT, CDR2 YYEEEE. Trimming pared 3 bases from V and 2 bases from J, leaving 13 bases between. CDR3 coding DNA: TGTGCCAGCAGCTCTACCATGGTTGACACAGATACGCAGTATTTT. This translates into CASSSTMVDTDTQYF.

This chain joins TRBV6-1 and TRBJ2-1; TRBD2 agrees at 9 bases. The CDR3 covers 16 residues. CDR1 is MNHNS and CDR2 is SASEGT in the germline V gene. Trimming at V came to 4 bases and at J to 1 base, leaving 5 bases not matched to a gene. DNA of the CDR3: TGTGCCAGCAGTGGACTAGCGGCGGGGTCCTACAATGAGCAGTTCTTC. This gives the protein CASSGLAAGSYNEQFF.

The rearrangement joins TRBV12-5 to TRBJ2-2; TRBD1 might be the D (5 bases). The V and J ends lost 6 bases and 8 bases respectively, with 19 bases between them. The CDR3 has 15 amino acids. Per the germline V gene, CDR1 is LGHNT and CDR2 is FRNRAP. CDR3 loop: CASGINQGTRGELFF. Here the CDR3 DNA reads TGTGCTAGTGGGATAAATCAGGGAACACGAGGGGAGCTGTTTTTT.

The chain recombines TRBV3-1 (or the pseudogene TRBV3-2) with TRBJ2-1, with 7 bases that match TRBD2. V trimming: 6 bases; J trimming: 6 bases; junction bases outside the gene matches: 11. The germline CDR1 and CDR2 sequences are LGHDT and YNNKEL (reference sequence). This CDR3 has 15 residues. The CDR3 region is CASSPFREEVNEQFF. As DNA, the CDR3 is TGTGCCAGCAGTCCCTTTCGGGAGGAGGTCAATGAGCAGTTCTTC.

This clone was detected only a few times. The genes are TRBV6-5 and TRBJ1-2, with D possibly being TRBD1 (6 bases). This CDR3 is 14 amino acids long. Germline-derived CDR1 and CDR2 are MNHEY and SVGAGI. V lost 5 bases and J 0 bases, leaving 10 bases between the germline ends. The CDR3 nucleotides read TGTGCCAGCAGTCAGGACAGAACTAACTATGGCTACACCTTC. Amino acid sequence: CASSQDRTNYGYTF.

The gene calls are TRBV15 and TRBJ2-5; 9 positions match TRBD1. The CDR3 spans 13 residues. CDR1 is LNHNV and CDR2 is YYDKDF in the germline V gene (reference sequence). After removal of 5 bases from V and 10 bases from J, the junction contained 8 bases not matched to a gene. CDR3 protein: CATSAERDRVQYF. The DNA for the CDR3 is TGTGCCACCAGCGCAGAACGGGACAGGGTCCAGTACTTC. Looking up the rest from reference TRBV15 and TRBJ2-5 gives the full variable domain: DAMVIQNPRYQVTQFGKPVTLSCSQTLNHNVMYWYQQKSSQAPKLLFHYYDKDFNNEADTPDNFQSRRPNTSFCFLDIRSPGLGDTAMYLCATSAERDRVQYFGPGTRLLVL.